Presented here are 5 T cell receptor beta chains from one specimen sequenced in a study of vaccination effects on CD4 cells after COVID-19. Here immunoSEQ multiplex PCR was the method, and the copy in TCRdb shows in-frame clones only, minus some. The sample shows some 22,000 clones, 73% of them seen only once. ViraFEST assay sequencing came after antigen-specific CD4+ T cells were expanded with viral peptide pools. It was after 10 days of culture that CD4+ T cells were isolated. Negative nucleocapsid antibody tests before and after vaccination confirmed no previous SARS-CoV-2 infection. Which antigens these TCRs recognize remains unknown. This specimen consisted of CD4+ T cells from PBMCs cultured with SARS-CoV-2 spike peptides, obtained before COVID-19 vaccination. The receptors come from a human donor who received a COVID-19 vaccine.

The table lists this clone with a few counts. The rearrangement uses TRBV27 and TRBJ1-5; 7 bases are shared with TRBD1. Germline CDR1 reads MNHEY; CDR2 reads SMNVEV (reference sequence). CDR3 length: 15 residues. The junction had 8 bases not matched to a gene; V was cut back by 5 bases and J by 4 bases. The CDR3 sequence is CASSPSQGRNQPQHF. CDR3 DNA sequence: TGTGCCAGCAGTCCATCACAGGGGCGGAATCAGCCCCAGCATTTT.

The chain joins TRBV18 to TRBJ2-4; perhaps TRBD2 as D (5 bases). Germline V gene sequence: CDR1 KGHSH, CDR2 LQKENI. The CDR3 is 14 residues long. Deletions cut 3 bases from V and 5 bases from J, with 11 bases between. The CDR3 loop reads CASSPSRVENIQYF. CDR3 DNA sequence: TGTGCCAGCTCACCTTCGAGGGTCGAAAACATTCAGTACTTC.

The sample holds a few counts of this clone. The chain links TRBV7-2 to TRBJ1-5, with D hard to call. CDR1 is SGHTA, CDR2 FQGNSA, per germline. This CDR3 spans 12 amino acids. V was trimmed by 5 bases and J by 7 bases, leaving 9 bases between them. CDR3 residues: CASSPSHQPQHF. CDR3 nucleotides: TGTGCCAGCAGCCCCAGCCACCAGCCCCAGCATTTT.

J is TRBJ2-5 and V is TRBV10-1; no clear D gene. Per the germline V gene, CDR1 is WNHNN and CDR2 is SYGVQD (reference sequence). Trimming pared 3 bases from V and 2 bases from J, leaving 22 bases between. The CDR3 runs 18 residues. CDR3 region: CASSDSRLLGEQQETQYF. CDR3 DNA: TGCGCCAGCAGTGATTCCCGTCTTCTAGGAGAACAACAAGAGACCCAGTACTTC.

V usage is TRBV29-1 and J usage is TRBJ2-5; 9 bases are shared with TRBD2. The V gene end was trimmed by 5 bases and the J gene end by 6 bases; junction bases not matched to a gene: 10. The CDR3 sequence is 14 residues long. CDR1 SQVTM and CDR2 ANQGSEA come from the germline V gene. In DNA form, the CDR3 reads TGCAGCGTTCTTAGTAGCGGGGGACGGAAGACCCAGTACTTC. This translates into CSVLSSGGRKTQYF.